This entry describes one T cell receptor (beta chain). Its matching antigen is unknown. The data were produced by immunoSEQ multiplex PCR, yet TCRdb's version contains in-frame clones alone and is incomplete. The sample consists of some 1,900,000 clones, over 85% of them appearing once. This sample stems from a study of shared clonotypes between healthy human individuals. In the study overall: CD8 memory received one plate per donor, CD8 naive two, CD4 memory three and CD4 naive three.

Terminally differentiated effector memory CD45RA+ cells were excluded from the naive CD8 cells, which were CD45RO-negative and positively selected for CCR7. Donors were healthy HIV-negative adults without recently reported acute infections or vaccinations. Those who donated, Caucasian adults without exception, all lived in Nashville, Tennessee. There are 12 residues in the CDR3. Deletions cut 5 bases from V and 1 base from J, with 6 bases between. From germline, CDR1 is SGHDT and CDR2 YYEEEE. General study points: Non-shared clonotypes had lower generation probabilities than clonotypes shared by all four sorted-subset donors.

The sequenced sample consisted of naive CD8+ T cells sorted from blood. The chain combines TRBV5-6 with TRBJ1-2; D remains ambiguous. This clonotype was obtained from a man between 18 and 29 years old in good health. CDR3 loop: CASSGFNYGYTF. The CDR3, as DNA: TGTGCCAGCAGTGGGTTTAACTATGGCTACACCTTC.